What follows is one TCR beta chain and its context. Its antigen is currently unknown. The data originate from a study of cytomegalovirus exposure and HLA in healthy donors. Findings and limits, study-wide: Presence/absence analyses took donor sequencing depth as roughly uniform. Most subjects had HLA-A and HLA-B alleles reportedly predicted accurately by TCR beta sequences. Clonal expansion, a later analysis showed, was greater in HLA-associated TCR beta chains than in equally common others.

With 60 Vbeta and 13 Jbeta primers, the PCR was carried out. Clones were sequenced by immunoSEQ multiplex PCR, and TCRdb holds only the in-frame ones, with some missing. This sample carries around 120,000 clones, 80% to 85% of them seen once, and the ten largest clones take over 1%. Germline V CDR1 and CDR2: SGHTA, FQGTGA. V lost 0 bases to trimming and J lost 7 bases, with 13 bases between them. The CDR3 sequence is 15 residues long. The rearrangement joins TRBV7-3 to TRBJ2-1; TRBD2 is a possible D gene (6 bases). Sequences were obtained from PBMCs. The TCR comes from a human donor in good health. In nucleotides, the CDR3 is TGTGCCAGCAGCTTAACGGAGGGTCGAGGGAATGAGCAGTTCTTC. Protein sequence: CASSLTEGRGNEQFF.